Described below is a single T cell receptor beta chain sequence and its context. Libraries were prepared by immunoSEQ multiplex PCR; TCRdb keeps only in-frame clonotypes and omits some of them. The repertoire holds a few hundred thousand clones, with around 86% as singletons. The data stem from a study of blood T cell repertoires in COVID-19. At the level of the study: Both acute and convalescent COVID-19 samples were obtained from the United States, Italy and Spain.

V was shortened by 1 base and J by 7 bases, with 20 bases between the two germline ends. The CDR3 runs to 16 residues. Germline assignment: CDR1 SQVTM and CDR2 ANQGSEA. The chain joins TRBV29-1 to TRBJ2-1; maybe TRBD2 (6 bases). The receptor was derived from a woman in her forties or fifties with acute or convalescent COVID-19. Sequencing used peripheral blood. The CDR3 here is CSVEARRGRGKNEQFF. The CDR3 DNA follows: TGCAGCGTTGAAGCCCGACGAGGGCGGGGAAAGAATGAGCAGTTCTTC.